These T cell receptor beta chains were read from a single sample in a study of blood T cell repertoires in COVID-19. The repertoire was sequenced with immunoSEQ multiplex PCR; TCRdb's copy has only in-frame clones and lacks some. The top ten clones hold about 4.5% of a sample with roughly 200,000 clones, approximately 86% of them seen once. Sequenced sample: PBMCs or T cells enriched from blood (not recorded which). The origin of the receptors is a woman aged 25 to 39 who had been exposed to COVID-19. The CDR3 runs from the conserved cysteine through the conserved F or W. Each record gives: V gene, clone size, J gene, D gene, CDR3 protein, CDR3 DNA. A D gene is named only where the DNA matches it firmly. The size field is filled for only some rows; it gives once, few, many or a size class.

V: TRBV29-1; size: once; J: TRBJ1-6; D: .; CDR3: CSVRQANLDSPLHF; DNA: TGCAGCGTTAGACAGGCCAATTTGGATTCACCCCTCCACTTT
V: TRBV18; size: .; J: TRBJ2-7; D: TRBD1; CDR3: CASSPSGQGVRYEQYF; DNA: TGTGCCAGCTCACCGTCCGGACAGGGGGTCCGGTACGAGCAGTACTTC
V: TRBV3-1/TRBV3-2; size: .; J: TRBJ1-2; D: .; CDR3: CASSQGADYGYTF; DNA: TGTGCCAGCAGCCAGGGGGCCGACTATGGCTACACCTTC
V: TRBV7-8; size: once; J: TRBJ1-1; D: .; CDR3: CASSLNRDPEAFF; DNA: TGTGCCAGCAGCCTAAACAGGGACCCTGAAGCTTTCTTT
V: TRBV10-3; size: .; J: TRBJ1-1; D: .; CDR3: CAIQNPTAEAFF; DNA: TGTGCCATCCAAAATCCAACGGCTGAAGCTTTCTTT
V: TRBV19; size: .; J: TRBJ1-5; D: .; CDR3: CASKRVYSNQPQHF; DNA: TGTGCCAGCAAGAGGGTTTATAGCAATCAGCCCCAGCATTTT
V: TRBV18; size: .; J: TRBJ2-7; D: .; CDR3: CASSPPWGDEQYF; DNA: TGTGCCAGCTCACCACCGTGGGGGGACGAGCAGTACTTC
V: TRBV10-3; size: .; J: TRBJ2-3; D: .; CDR3: CAISAGYNTDTQYF; DNA: TGTGCCATCAGTGCCGGGTATAACACAGATACGCAGTATTTT
V: TRBV3-1/TRBV3-2; size: .; J: TRBJ2-7; D: .; CDR3: CASSQSVNSYEQYF; DNA: TGTGCCAGCAGCCAAAGCGTGAACTCCTACGAGCAGTACTTC
V: TRBV3-1/TRBV3-2; size: .; J: TRBJ1-2; D: .; CDR3: CASSQGAYVRVYGYTF; DNA: TGTGCCAGCAGCCAGGGGGCGTACGTCCGTGTCTATGGCTACACCTTC
V: TRBV7-6; size: .; J: TRBJ1-1; D: .; CDR3: CASSLVPGGDTEAFF; DNA: TGTGCCAGCAGCTTAGTCCCCGGGGGGGACACTGAAGCTTTCTTT
V: TRBV9; size: once; J: TRBJ1-1; D: .; CDR3: CASSGETAEAFF; DNA: TGTGCCAGCAGCGGAGAGACAGCTGAAGCTTTCTTT
V: TRBV5-1; size: .; J: TRBJ1-1; D: TRBD1; CDR3: CASSLQGTEAFF; DNA: TGCGCCAGCAGTCTACAGGGGACTGAAGCTTTCTTT
V: TRBV27; size: .; J: TRBJ2-4; D: TRBD1; CDR3: CASSFWGQWGNIQYF; DNA: TGTGCCAGCAGTTTTTGGGGACAGTGGGGAAACATTCAGTACTTC
V: TRBV2; size: once; J: TRBJ1-2; D: .; CDR3: CASSEQGDEGYTF; DNA: TGTGCCAGCAGTGAACAGGGCGACGAGGGCTACACCTTC
V: TRBV6-2/TRBV6-3; size: .; J: TRBJ2-2; D: .; CDR3: CASSDRRQRTGELFF; DNA: TGTGCCAGCAGCGACAGGCGGCAGCGCACCGGGGAGCTGTTTTTT
V: TRBV27; size: .; J: TRBJ1-1; D: TRBD1; CDR3: CASSPWDRGGTEAFF; DNA: TGTGCCAGCAGTCCTTGGGACAGGGGAGGCACTGAAGCTTTCTTT
V: TRBV11-2; size: .; J: TRBJ2-1; D: TRBD2; CDR3: CASSPGLAGVVQFF; DNA: TGTGCCAGCAGTCCGGGGCTAGCGGGGGTGGTGCAGTTCTTC